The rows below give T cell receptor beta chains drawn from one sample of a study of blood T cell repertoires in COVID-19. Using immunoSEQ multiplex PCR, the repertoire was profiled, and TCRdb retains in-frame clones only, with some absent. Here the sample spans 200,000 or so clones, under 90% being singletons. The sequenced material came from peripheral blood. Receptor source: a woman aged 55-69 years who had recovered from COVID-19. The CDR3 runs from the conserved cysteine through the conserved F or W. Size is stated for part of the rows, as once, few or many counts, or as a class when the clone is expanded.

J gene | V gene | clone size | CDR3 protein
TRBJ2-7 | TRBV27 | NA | CASILPPSGGVGYEQYF
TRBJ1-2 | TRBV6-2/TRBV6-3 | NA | CASSYSTIRGLLYGYTF
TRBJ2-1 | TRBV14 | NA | CASSQAGSSYNEQFF
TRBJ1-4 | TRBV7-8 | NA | CASSLARDRANEKLFF
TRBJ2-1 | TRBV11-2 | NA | CASSLYGGGAYNEQFF
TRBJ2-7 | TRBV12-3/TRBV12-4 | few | CASTYRGGHEQYF
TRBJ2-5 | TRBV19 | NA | CASSIGTSGGAVVETQYF
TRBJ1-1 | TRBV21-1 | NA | CASSREGQGRSSMNTEAFF
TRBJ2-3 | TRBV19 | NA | CASSYTRGENTQYF
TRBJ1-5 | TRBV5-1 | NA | CASSEGQGAYQPQHF
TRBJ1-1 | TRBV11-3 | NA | CASSLGVNTEAFF
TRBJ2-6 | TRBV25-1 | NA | CASSTILGQHSGANVLTF
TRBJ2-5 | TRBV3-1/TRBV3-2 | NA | CASSQEATGGEETQYF
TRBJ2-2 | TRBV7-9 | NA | CASTLGGGTGELFF
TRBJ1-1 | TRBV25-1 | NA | CASSEAGEAFF
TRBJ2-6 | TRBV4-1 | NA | CASSPIGTGANVLTF
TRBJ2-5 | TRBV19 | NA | CASSQGQEKETQYF
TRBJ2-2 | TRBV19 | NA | CASQVWSGTGSTGELFF
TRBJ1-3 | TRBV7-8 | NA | CASSLVGGSSGNTIYF
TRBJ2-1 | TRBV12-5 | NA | CASGLVTSGGAHEQFF
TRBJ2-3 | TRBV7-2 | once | CASGKGDTDTQYF
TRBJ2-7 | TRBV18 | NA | CASSPFPRYEQYF